This entry lists 14 T cell receptor beta chains sequenced from one sample in a study of neoadjuvant nivolumab and ipilimumab in lung cancer. This table comes from immunoSEQ multiplex PCR, and its TCRdb copy is limited to in-frame clones, with some not included. The sample consists of some 25,000 clones, 75% to 80% of them appearing once. The source was tumor tissue, collected after neoadjuvant nivolumab, alone or with ipilimumab, at or shortly before surgery. Receptors originate from an adult with non-small cell lung cancer.

V and J are TRBV4-2 and TRBJ1-1, with 12 bases aligning to TRBD1. Germline CDR1 reads LGHNA; CDR2 reads YNFKEQ. V lost 0 bases and J lost 2; bases outside the gene matches: 4. This CDR3 has 17 residues. This CDR3 reads CASSQDQGTGGNTEAFF. Written as DNA, the CDR3 is TGTGCCAGCAGCCAAGATCAAGGGACAGGGGGCAACACTGAAGCTTTCTTT.

The chain recombines TRBV10-3 with TRBJ2-2, with D hard to call. The CDR3 covers 12 residues. V was shortened by 10 bases and J by 6 bases, with 12 bases between the two germline ends. Germline V CDR1 and CDR2: ENHRY, SYGVKD. The CDR3 loop reads CATSSNPGELFF. The CDR3 nucleotides read TGTGCCACGTCCAGCAACCCCGGGGAGCTGTTTTTT.

The chain has TRBV11-3 and TRBJ2-2; no clear D. The ends were cut back, 5 bases at V and 7 bases at J, with 8 bases in the middle. Per germline, CDR1 SGHNT and CDR2 YENEEA. The CDR3 spans 12 residues. Written as DNA, the CDR3 is TGTGCCAGCAGCCACCAAAGCGGGGAGCTGTTTTTT. Translated, it gives CASSHQSGELFF.

This clone was counted a few times. CDR3: CAWSLENYEQYF. The CDR3 bases are TGTGCCTGGAGCCTCGAAAACTACGAGCAGTACTTC. The chain links TRBV30 to TRBJ2-7; the D is unclear. Germline CDR1 and CDR2: GTSNPN and SVGIG (reference sequence). The CDR3 consists of 12 residues. Between the trimmed V and J ends, which lost 3 bases and 3 bases, there was a span of 9 bases.

The chain joins TRBV5-1 to TRBJ2-3, with 8 bases matching TRBD2. Germline V gene lookup returns CDR1 SGHRS and CDR2 YFSETQ. This CDR3 is 15 amino acids long. V shed 5 bases and J 1 base; nucleotides not matched to a gene: 6. The CDR3 region has the DNA TGCGCCAGCAGGGCACGAGCGGGGGGCACAGATACGCAGTATTTT. Protein product: CASRARAGGTDTQYF. Together with reference TRBV5-1 and TRBJ2-3, the CDR3 gives the full variable domain: KAGVTQTPRYLIKTRGQQVTLSCSPISGHRSVSWYQQTPGQGLQFLFEYFSETQRNKGNFPGRFSGRQFSNSRSEMNVSTLELGDSALYLCASRARAGGTDTQYFGPGTRLTVL.

This clone has just a few counts. The chain employs TRBV10-3 and TRBJ1-2, with TRBD1 as a possible D gene (6 bases). CDR1 and CDR2 (germline): ENHRY, SYGVKD. This CDR3 has 13 residues. Deletions cut 2 bases from V and 4 bases from J, with 8 bases between. The CDR3 bases are TGTGCCATCAGTGAGGAGGGGGTCTATGGCTACACCTTC. This encodes CAISEEGVYGYTF.

This rearrangement joins TRBV4-2 to TRBJ2-7, with D tentatively TRBD2 (6 bases). The germline V and J ends were trimmed by 3 bases and 1 base, with 22 bases remaining between them. This CDR3 has 18 residues. CDR1 and CDR2 (germline): LGHNA, YNFKEQ. CDR3 protein: CASSQDFRGGTESYEQYF. For the CDR3, the DNA is TGTGCCAGCAGCCAGGACTTTCGTGGGGGGACGGAGTCCTACGAGCAGTACTTC.

As to this clone: Other DNA sequences from this sample encode an identical CDR3 as well. The chain couples TRBV5-1 to TRBJ2-1; 12 positions match TRBD2. CDR1 is SGHRS and CDR2 is YFSETQ in the germline V gene. This CDR3 has 16 residues. V was pared by 1 base and J by 2 bases, with 1 base of the junction left unmatched. Here the CDR3 DNA reads TGCGCCAGCAGCTTGACTAGCGGGGGGACCTACAATGAGCAGTTCTTC. This translates into CASSLTSGGTYNEQFF.

This chain joins TRBV2 and TRBJ1-1; maybe TRBD1 (5 bases). CDR1 and CDR2 (germline): SNHLY, FYNNEI. V lost 3 bases and J lost 1, with 12 bases in between. The CDR3 sequence is 15 residues long. The CDR3 spells CASSDLGQRNTEAFF. Written as DNA, the CDR3 is TGTGCCAGCAGTGATTTGGGGCAGCGGAACACTGAAGCTTTCTTT.

The chain couples TRBV5-6 to TRBJ2-3, with 15 bases lining up with TRBD2. Germline CDR1 and CDR2: SGHDT and YYEEEE. The V and J ends lost 1 base and 5 bases, in that order; junction bases with no gene match: 5. CDR3 size: 17 residues. This CDR3 is CASSLRTSGGAGDTQYF. The CDR3 region has the DNA TGTGCCAGCAGCTTGCGGACTAGCGGGGGGGCTGGAGATACGCAGTATTTT.

This clone was recorded only once. V usage is TRBV6-1 and J usage is TRBJ1-5; no clear D gene. In germline, CDR1 is MNHNS, CDR2 SASEGT. V gave up 4 bases and J gave up 2 bases, with 12 bases separating them. CDR3 length equals 15 residues. The CDR3, as DNA: TGTGCCAGCAGTGTGGTGGCCCTGGGCAATCAGCCCCAGCATTTT. Translated: CASSVVALGNQPQHF.

This clone was seen only a few times. The chain couples TRBV10-1 to TRBJ2-7; 8 nucleotides align to TRBD1. V was clipped by 8 bases and J by 5 bases; unmatched bases: 5. The CDR3 spans 12 residues. Germline V gene lookup returns CDR1 WNHNN and CDR2 SYGVQD (reference sequence). This CDR3 is CASQTGVDEQYF. In DNA form, the CDR3 reads TGCGCCAGCCAGACAGGGGTCGACGAGCAGTACTTC.

The rearrangement links TRBV10-3 to TRBJ2-6; D is possibly TRBD2 (5 bases). Germline V gene data show CDR1 as ENHRY and CDR2 as SYGVKD. This CDR3 comprises 16 residues. The germline V and J ends were trimmed by 2 bases and 2 bases, with 10 bases remaining between them. The chain's CDR3 is CAISEGRVTGANVLTF. The CDR3 DNA sequence: TGTGCCATCAGTGAGGGGCGGGTGACTGGGGCCAACGTCCTGACTTTC.

The rearrangement joins TRBV28 to TRBJ2-7; D not resolved. Germline CDR1 MDHEN, CDR2 SYDVKM. This CDR3 spans 15 amino acids. Deletions cut 5 bases from V and 0 bases from J, with 14 bases between. The CDR3 is CASSPAWAASYEQYF. Written as DNA, the CDR3 is TGTGCCAGCAGTCCAGCATGGGCGGCCTCCTACGAGCAGTACTTC.